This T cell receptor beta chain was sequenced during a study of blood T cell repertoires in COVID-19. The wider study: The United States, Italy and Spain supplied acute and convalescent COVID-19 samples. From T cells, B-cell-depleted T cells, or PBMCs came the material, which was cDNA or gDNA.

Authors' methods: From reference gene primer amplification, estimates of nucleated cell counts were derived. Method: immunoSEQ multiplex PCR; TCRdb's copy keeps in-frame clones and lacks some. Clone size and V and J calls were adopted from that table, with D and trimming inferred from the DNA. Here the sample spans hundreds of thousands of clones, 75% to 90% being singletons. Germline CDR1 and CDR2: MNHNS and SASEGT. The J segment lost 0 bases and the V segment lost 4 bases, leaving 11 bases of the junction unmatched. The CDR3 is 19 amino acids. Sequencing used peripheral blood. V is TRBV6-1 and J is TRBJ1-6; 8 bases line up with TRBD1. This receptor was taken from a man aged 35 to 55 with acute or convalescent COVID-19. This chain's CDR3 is CASSVFRGRVISYNSPLHF. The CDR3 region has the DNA TGTGCCAGCAGTGTTTTCAGGGGGCGCGTTATCTCCTATAATTCACCCCTCCACTTT.